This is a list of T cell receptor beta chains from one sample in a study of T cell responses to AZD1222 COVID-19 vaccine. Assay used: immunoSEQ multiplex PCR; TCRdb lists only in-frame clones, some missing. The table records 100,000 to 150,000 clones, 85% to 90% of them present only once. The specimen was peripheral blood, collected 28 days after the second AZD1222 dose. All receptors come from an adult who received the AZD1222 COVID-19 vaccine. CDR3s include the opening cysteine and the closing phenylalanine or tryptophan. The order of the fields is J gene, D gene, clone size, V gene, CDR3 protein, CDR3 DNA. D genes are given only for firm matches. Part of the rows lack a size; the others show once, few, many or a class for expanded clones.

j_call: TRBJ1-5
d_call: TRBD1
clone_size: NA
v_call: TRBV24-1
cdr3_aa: CATSDPRTGNNQPQHF
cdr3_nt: TGTGCCACCAGTGACCCTCGGACAGGGAATAATCAGCCCCAGCATTTT

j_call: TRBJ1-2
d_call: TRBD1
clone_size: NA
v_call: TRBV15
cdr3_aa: CATSREEDRARYGYTF
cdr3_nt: TGTGCCACCAGCAGAGAAGAGGACAGGGCGAGGTATGGCTACACCTTC

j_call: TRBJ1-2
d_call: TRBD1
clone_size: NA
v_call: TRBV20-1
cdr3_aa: CSTGQPDGYTF
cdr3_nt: TGCAGTACGGGACAGCCTGATGGCTACACCTTC

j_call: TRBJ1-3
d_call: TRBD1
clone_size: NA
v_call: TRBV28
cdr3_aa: CASRWDRGSGNTIYF
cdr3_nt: TGTGCCAGCAGATGGGACAGGGGCTCTGGAAACACCATATATTTT

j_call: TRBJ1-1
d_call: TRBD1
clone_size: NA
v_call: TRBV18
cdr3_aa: CASSLGQVHPEAFF
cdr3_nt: TGTGCCAGCTCCCTTGGACAGGTCCACCCCGAAGCTTTCTTT

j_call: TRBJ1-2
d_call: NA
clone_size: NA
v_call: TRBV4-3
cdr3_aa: CASSTTLDSSIYGYTF
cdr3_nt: TGCGCCAGCAGCACGACGTTGGACAGTTCGATTTATGGCTACACCTTC

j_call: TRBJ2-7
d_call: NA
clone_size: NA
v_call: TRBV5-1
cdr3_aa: CASSPRGTYEQYF
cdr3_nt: TGCGCCAGCAGCCCCAGGGGCACCTACGAGCAGTACTTC

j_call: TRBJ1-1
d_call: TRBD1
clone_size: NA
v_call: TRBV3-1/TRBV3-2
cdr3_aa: CASSQTGEAFF
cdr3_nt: TGTGCCAGCAGCCAGACAGGGGAAGCTTTCTTT

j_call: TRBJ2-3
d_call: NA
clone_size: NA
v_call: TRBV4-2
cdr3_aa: CASSQDEDGRLTSTDTQYF
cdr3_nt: TGTGCCAGCAGCCAAGATGAGGATGGGAGGCTTACTAGCACAGATACGCAGTATTTT

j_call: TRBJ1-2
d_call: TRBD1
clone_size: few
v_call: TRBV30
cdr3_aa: CAWTLGQYYTF
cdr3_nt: TGTGCCTGGACCCTGGGACAGTACTACACCTTC

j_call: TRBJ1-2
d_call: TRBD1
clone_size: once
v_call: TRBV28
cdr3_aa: CASSYRGIVGGYTF
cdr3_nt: TGTGCCAGCAGTTACAGGGGGATAGTAGGTGGCTACACCTTC

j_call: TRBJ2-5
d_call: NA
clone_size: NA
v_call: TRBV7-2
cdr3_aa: CASSPWDGETQYF
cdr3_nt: TGTGCCAGCAGCCCCTGGGACGGGGAGACCCAGTACTTC